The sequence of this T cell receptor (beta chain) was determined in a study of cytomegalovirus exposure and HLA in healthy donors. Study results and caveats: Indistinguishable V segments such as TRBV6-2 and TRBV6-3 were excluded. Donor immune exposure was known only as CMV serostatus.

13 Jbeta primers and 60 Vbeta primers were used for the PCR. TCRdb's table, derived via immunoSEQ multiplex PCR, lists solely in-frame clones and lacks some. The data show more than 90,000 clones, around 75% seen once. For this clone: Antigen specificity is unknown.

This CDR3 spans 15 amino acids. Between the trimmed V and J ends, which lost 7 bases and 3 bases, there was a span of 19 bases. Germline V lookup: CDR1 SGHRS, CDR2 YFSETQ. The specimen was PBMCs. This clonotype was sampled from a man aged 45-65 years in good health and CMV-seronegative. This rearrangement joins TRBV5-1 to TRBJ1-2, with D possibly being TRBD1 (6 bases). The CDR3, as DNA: TGCGCCAGCCACGGGGGGGGCGGCATTGACTATGGCTACACCTTC. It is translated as CASHGGGGIDYGYTF.